Shown below are 25 T cell receptor beta chains from a single sample sequenced in a study of regulatory T cells in long-lasting Graves disease. Indicated time point: newly diagnosed GD, antithyroid drugs for less than 3 months. Generation of the TCR library employed RNA extracted from PBMCs. Construction of TCR beta libraries relied on iRepertoire HTBI primers and on Arm-PCR targeting CDR3 regions. TCRdb independently ran MiXCR on the multiplex PCR reads; one entry per CDR3 protein. The repertoire includes 400,000 to 500,000 distinct CDR3 sequences, approximately 15% of them detected once, and roughly 8% sits in the top ten. These same data were also listed under a study on T cells in Graves' hyperthyroidism and ophthalmopathy.

The sequencing here drew on peripheral blood mononuclear cells (PBMCs), taken at new diagnosis, from a patient treated with antithyroid drugs. The receptors stem from a woman aged 35 to 49 with Graves disease.

This clonotype was recorded a few times. The V gene is TRBV5-5, the J gene TRBJ2-3; the D gene could be TRBD1 or TRBD2 (5 bases each). CDR1 SGHKS and CDR2 YYEKEE come from the germline V gene (reference sequence). The CDR3 has 17 amino acids. The V end was cut by 2 bases, the J end by 2 bases, with 18 bases between. This chain's CDR3 is CASSLPGRQGYTDTQYF. The CDR3 DNA follows: TGTGCCAGCAGCTTACCGGGACGTCAAGGGTACACAGATACGCAGTATTTT.

This clonotype was recorded many times. One base away lies a much larger clone, so this may be a sequencing read error. This rearrangement joins TRBV14 to TRBJ1-1; the D is unclear. The germline V and J ends were trimmed by 5 bases and 0 bases, with 4 bases remaining between them. CDR1 is SGHDN and CDR2 is FVKESK in the germline V gene. The length of the CDR3 is 12 residues. In DNA form, the CDR3 reads TGTGCCAGCAGCTCAATGAACACTGAAGCTTTCTTT. Encoded protein: CASSSMNTEAFF.

This clonotype showed up many times. V usage is TRBV10-3 and J usage is TRBJ1-3, with a possible D match to TRBD1 (5 bases). The germline V gene encodes CDR1 ENHRY and CDR2 SYGVKD. V gave up 7 bases and J gave up 0 bases, with 7 bases separating them. CDR3 length equals 13 residues. The CDR3 DNA sequence: TGTGCCATCATGGGGGACTCTGGAAACACCATATATTTT. Its translation is CAIMGDSGNTIYF.

This clonotype was seen ten or more times. The chain carries TRBV29-1 and TRBJ2-1; the match to TRBD2 covers 7 bases. Losses at the gene ends were 8 bases for V and 0 bases for J; bases not matched to a gene: 7. Germline lookup yields CDR1 SQVTM and CDR2 ANQGSEA. CDR3 length: 14 residues. The CDR3 nucleotides read TGCAGCAAGTCAGGCGGGAGCTCCTACAATGAGCAGTTCTTC. This codes for CSKSGGSSYNEQFF.

This clonotype was seen repeatedly, ten times or more. The chain links TRBV12-3 or TRBV12-4 to TRBJ1-1; D remains unclear. The CDR3 consists of 11 residues. The germline V and J ends were trimmed by 6 bases and 8 bases, with 10 bases remaining between them. The CDR3 sequence is CASSLIYEAFF. CDR3 coding DNA: TGTGCCAGCAGCCTGATATACGAAGCTTTCTTT.

This clonotype showed up just a few times. V usage is TRBV7-8 and J usage is TRBJ2-7; TRBD2 agrees at 11 bases. The CDR3 loop spans 14 amino acids. The V segment lost 5 bases and the J segment 7 bases; nucleotides outside the gene matches: 7. Germline V gene lookup returns CDR1 SGHVS and CDR2 FQNEAQ. The CDR3 here is CASSGLAGGWEQYF. CDR3 nucleotide sequence: TGTGCCAGCAGCGGATTAGCGGGAGGGTGGGAGCAGTACTTC.

The chain uses TRBV29-1 and TRBJ2-6; 11 bases agree with TRBD1. The CDR3 is 17 residues long. CDR1 and CDR2 (germline): SQVTM, ANQGSEA. V lost 6 bases, J lost 0 bases, and 7 bases stayed unmatched. CDR3 amino acids: CSVAGTGGVSGANVLTF. CDR3 in DNA: TGCAGCGTGGCCGGGACAGGGGGTGTCTCTGGGGCCAACGTCCTGACTTTC.

This clonotype came up many times. The chain has TRBV19 and TRBJ2-7, with D hard to call. The V and J ends lost 2 bases and 3 bases respectively, with 11 bases between them. Germline V CDR1 and CDR2: LNHDA, SQIVND (reference sequence). CDR3 size: 14 residues. The CDR3 here is CASSISVVSYEQYF. The CDR3 nucleotides are TGTGCCAGTAGTATAAGCGTTGTGAGCTACGAGCAGTACTTC.

The gene calls are TRBV24-1 and TRBJ2-1, with D possibly matching TRBD1 (7 bases). V lost 3 bases to trimming and J lost 10 bases, with 15 bases between them. In germline, CDR1 is KGHDR, CDR2 SFDVKD. The CDR3 spans 14 residues. CDR3 in DNA: TGTGCCACCAGTGATGGCCGCAGGGGGGACGAGCAGTTCTTC. Encoded protein: CATSDGRRGDEQFF.

The rearrangement uses TRBV13 and TRBJ2-7, with 7 bases fitting TRBD1. This CDR3 is built from 15 residues. The trim removed 3 bases at V and 3 bases at J, leaving 8 bases unmatched. Germline V gene lookup returns CDR1 PRHDT and CDR2 FYEKMQ (reference sequence). Here the CDR3 DNA reads TGTGCCAGCAGCTTCAGGCCGGGACAGAGCTACGAGCAGTACTTC. Translated: CASSFRPGQSYEQYF.

This clonotype was counted at least ten times. The chain uses TRBV10-3 and TRBJ2-7, with TRBD2 matching 7 bases. Trimming at V came to 3 bases and at J to 4 bases, leaving 6 bases not matched to a gene. Germline V gene lookup returns CDR1 ENHRY and CDR2 SYGVKD. CDR3 size: 14 residues. The CDR3 reads CAISDGGSRYEQYF. The CDR3 nucleotides read TGTGCCATCAGTGATGGCGGGAGTAGGTACGAGCAGTACTTC.

This clonotype was found many times. The rearrangement links TRBV12-5 to TRBJ1-5, with D uncertain. The germline V gene encodes CDR1 LGHNT and CDR2 FRNRAP. The V and J ends lost 6 bases and 2 bases respectively, with 8 bases between them. The CDR3 has 13 residues. The CDR3 here is CASGDQGNQPQHF. In DNA, the CDR3 is TGTGCTAGTGGGGACCAAGGCAATCAGCCCCAGCATTTT.

There are many counts of this clonotype. The CDR3 loop is CASSSGLAGGKNTGELFF. The CDR3 DNA sequence: TGTGCCAGCAGCTCTGGACTAGCGGGAGGCAAGAACACCGGGGAGCTGTTTTTT. The V and J genes are TRBV11-3 and TRBJ2-2, with 14 bases aligning to TRBD2. This CDR3 is 18 amino acids long. The V segment lost 4 bases and the J segment 1 base; nucleotides outside the gene matches: 5. CDR1 is SGHNT, CDR2 YENEEA, per germline.

This clonotype was counted a few times. The V and J genes are TRBV10-3 and TRBJ1-2; D not certain. Germline V gene lookup returns CDR1 ENHRY and CDR2 SYGVKD. Trimming shortened V by 0 bases and J by 3 bases, and 11 bases separated the two germline ends. The CDR3 is 15 residues long. The DNA for the CDR3 is TGTGCCATCAGTGAGTCAGTTAGGGATCACTATGGCTACACCTTC. Protein product: CAISESVRDHYGYTF.

In regard to this clonotype: A much larger clone differs by one base, so this may be a read error. V usage is TRBV12-3 or TRBV12-4 and J usage is TRBJ2-2; a possible D gene is TRBD1 (6 bases). V was shortened by 6 bases and J by 6 bases, with 14 bases between the two germline ends. This CDR3 contains 14 residues. For the CDR3, the DNA is TGTGCCAGCAGCTTCGGACAGCACGCCGGGGAGCTGTTTTTT. It translates to CASSFGQHAGELFF.

This clonotype was counted at least ten times. The chain carries TRBV11-3 and TRBJ1-5, with TRBD1 as a possible D gene (5 bases). V lost 3 bases, J lost 4 bases, and 7 bases lay in between. The CDR3 is 13 amino acids. CDR1 is SGHNT and CDR2 is YENEEA in the germline V gene. The CDR3 nucleotides are TGTGCCAGCAGCTTGAACAGGAATCAGCCCCAGCATTTT. Translation gives CASSLNRNQPQHF.

The gene calls are TRBV5-4 and TRBJ2-5; 8 bases are shared with TRBD1. CDR3 length equals 16 residues. Germline values: CDR1 SGHNT, CDR2 YYREEE (reference sequence). J gave up 4 bases and V 4 bases, and 12 bases lay outside the gene matches. The CDR3 sequence is CASSTGAQQGGETQYF. The CDR3 nucleotides read TGTGCCAGCAGCACAGGGGCGCAACAGGGGGGAGAGACCCAGTACTTC.

The chain combines TRBV6-2 or TRBV6-3 with TRBJ1-1, with D perhaps TRBD1 (5 bases). CDR1 MNHEY and CDR2 SVGEGT come from the germline V gene. The CDR3 has 11 amino acids. Trimming shortened V by 8 bases and J by 6 bases, and 10 bases separated the two germline ends. The chain's CDR3 is CASGGFAEAFF. The CDR3 coding sequence is TGTGCCAGCGGGGGGTTTGCTGAAGCTTTCTTT.

There are a few counts of this clonotype. The chain carries TRBV4-3 and TRBJ1-3; D not certain. The CDR3 totals 17 residues. Between the trimmed V and J ends, which lost 1 base and 0 bases, there was a span of 13 bases. The germline V gene encodes CDR1 LGHNA and CDR2 YSLEER. The CDR3 loop is CASSQAPSSDSGNTIYF. The CDR3 bases are TGCGCCAGCAGCCAAGCCCCCTCGTCAGACTCTGGAAACACCATATATTTT.

Only a few counts were recorded for this clonotype. The DNA of the CDR3 is TGTGCCACCAGTGATGGGGGGGCGAACACCGGGGAGCTGTTTTTT. Translated: CATSDGGANTGELFF. The rearrangement links TRBV24-1 to TRBJ2-2; 7 bases map to TRBD2. The CDR3 extends over 15 amino acids. The V gene's germline CDR1 is KGHDR and CDR2 SFDVKD. V trimming: 3 bases; J trimming: 0 bases; junction bases outside the gene matches: 0.

This chain links TRBV7-2 with TRBJ2-1; 10 bases are a match to TRBD2. Germline loops: CDR1 SGHTA, CDR2 FQGNSA. Unmatched junction bases numbered 14, after V lost 1 base and J lost 8 bases. This CDR3 region has 18 residues. The CDR3 here is CASSLDSAGLAPWDEQFF. Written as DNA, the CDR3 is TGTGCCAGCAGCTTAGACTCGGCGGGACTAGCGCCTTGGGATGAGCAGTTCTTC.

The V and J genes are TRBV10-3 and TRBJ1-2; 9 nucleotides line up with TRBD1. Germline V CDR1 and CDR2: ENHRY, SYGVKD. The CDR3 is made up of 13 amino acids. Trimming at V came to 8 bases and at J to 6 bases, leaving 7 bases not matched to a gene. For the CDR3, the DNA is TGTGCCATCGCCCCGGGACAGGGCGATGGCTACACCTTC. Encoded protein: CAIAPGQGDGYTF.

The table lists this clonotype with many counts. V and J are TRBV19 and TRBJ2-7; 9 bases fit TRBD1. The junction had 7 bases not matched to a gene; V was cut back by 4 bases and J by 3 bases. CDR1 is LNHDA, CDR2 SQIVND, per germline (reference sequence). This CDR3 is 15 amino acids long. The CDR3, as DNA: TGTGCCAGTAGTACCCGACAGGGGGTGAACTACGAGCAGTACTTC. This encodes CASSTRQGVNYEQYF.

In its sample, this clonotype was seen many times. The chain couples TRBV11-2 to TRBJ2-3, with 8 bases that match TRBD1. In germline, CDR1 is SGHAT, CDR2 FQNNGV. The V and J ends lost 5 bases and 3 bases, in that order; junction bases with no gene match: 4. CDR3 length: 14 amino acids. This CDR3 is CASSLDRVTDTQYF. DNA for the CDR3: TGTGCCAGCAGCCTGGACAGGGTGACAGATACGCAGTATTTT.

J is TRBJ1-3 and V is TRBV7-9; D is possibly TRBD1 (5 bases). CDR3 length equals 16 residues. CDR1 is SEHNR, CDR2 FQNEAQ, per germline (reference sequence). V lost 6 bases, J lost 2 bases, and 17 bases lay in between. CDR3 protein: CASSSLEGRTGNTIYF. The CDR3 DNA reads TGTGCCAGCAGTTCCCTTGAGGGGCGAACTGGAAACACCATATATTTT. Combining the CDR3 with reference TRBV7-9 and TRBJ1-3 gives the whole variable domain DTGVSQNPRHKITKRGQNVTFRCDPISEHNRLYWYRQTLGQGPEFLTYFQNEAQLEKSRLLSDRFSAERPKGSFSTLEIQRTEQGDSAMYLCASSSLEGRTGNTIYFGEGSWLTVV.